These T cell receptor beta chains were read from a single sample in a study of T cell changes during pregnancy in multiple sclerosis. Profiled with immunoSEQ multiplex PCR; TCRdb holds only in-frame clones, not every one. The repertoire holds about 52,000 clones, with 85% to 95% as singletons. The sequences come from CD4+ T cells from peripheral blood mononuclear cells, collected in the third trimester of pregnancy. These receptors all stem from a female donor with multiple sclerosis, enrolled in a pregnancy study. Both conserved end residues are part of each CDR3. D genes are given only for firm matches. Where a row states a size, it is once, few, many or the class of an expanded clone; other rows omit it.

D gene	clone size	V gene	J gene	CDR3 protein	CDR3 DNA
TRBD1	-	TRBV19	TRBJ1-4	CASSIRTGGIHEKLFF	TGTGCCAGTAGTATTCGGACAGGGGGAATACATGAAAAACTGTTTTTT
-	-	TRBV9	TRBJ2-3	CASREAGTDTQYF	TGTGCCAGCAGGGAGGCTGGCACAGATACGCAGTATTTT
TRBD1	once	TRBV6-5	TRBJ1-2	CASRPRQGAGGYTF	TGTGCCAGCAGACCAAGACAGGGGGCGGGTGGCTACACCTTC
-	once	TRBV19	TRBJ2-1	CASSPRRSSYNEQFF	TGTGCCAGTAGTCCCAGGCGAAGCTCCTACAATGAGCAGTTCTTC
TRBD1	-	TRBV5-1	TRBJ1-2	CASSSGQGYGYTF	TGCGCCAGCAGCTCGGGACAGGGCTATGGCTACACCTTC
TRBD1	-	TRBV19	TRBJ1-2	CASSPSIRGRNYGYTF	TGTGCCAGTAGCCCGAGTATCAGGGGGCGAAACTATGGCTACACCTTC
TRBD1	-	TRBV19	TRBJ2-3	CASSLRTGNTDTQYF	TGTGCCAGTAGTCTACGGACAGGGAACACAGATACGCAGTATTTT
TRBD1	-	TRBV10-3	TRBJ1-6	CATAGGGQSNSPLHF	TGTGCTACTGCAGGTGGGGGACAGAGTAATTCACCCCTCCACTTT
-	-	TRBV19	TRBJ1-2	CASSIGAGTPNYGYTF	TGTGCCAGTAGTATAGGTGCCGGGACACCAAACTATGGCTACACCTTC
TRBD1	-	TRBV4-1	TRBJ2-5	CASSPGTVQETQYF	TGCGCCAGCAGCCCGGGGACAGTACAAGAGACCCAGTACTTC
-	-	TRBV19	TRBJ1-1	CASSINRQANTEAFF	TGTGCCAGTAGCATAAATCGACAGGCGAACACTGAAGCTTTCTTT
TRBD2	-	TRBV9	TRBJ2-1	CASSGLAGGRNEQFF	TGTGCCAGCAGCGGGCTAGCGGGGGGGAGGAATGAGCAGTTCTTC
-	-	TRBV6-5	TRBJ2-1	CASSYSPGISYNEQFF	TGTGCCAGCAGTTACTCGCCAGGGATTTCCTACAATGAGCAGTTCTTC
TRBD2	-	TRBV19	TRBJ2-2	CASTAGLAPNTGELFF	TGTGCCAGTACCGCCGGACTAGCGCCGAACACCGGGGAGCTGTTTTTT
TRBD1	few	TRBV4-3	TRBJ2-7	CASSQEGTGISYEQYF	TGCGCCAGCAGCCAAGAGGGGACAGGGATCTCGTACGAGCAGTACTTC
-	-	TRBV7-2	TRBJ1-5	CASSPAGGNQPQHF	TGTGCCAGCAGCCCCGCAGGGGGCAATCAGCCCCAGCATTTT
-	-	TRBV23-1	TRBJ2-7	CASSRCRESSYEQYF	TGCGCCAGCAGTCGGTGTCGGGAAAGCTCCTACGAGCAGTACTTC
-	few	TRBV5-1	TRBJ1-1	CASSLASSAEAFF	TGCGCCAGCAGCTTGGCGTCGTCAGCTGAAGCTTTCTTT
TRBD1	-	TRBV5-6	TRBJ2-7	CASSFPGQLFSYEQYF	TGTGCCAGCAGCTTTCCGGGACAGTTATTTTCCTACGAGCAGTACTTC
-	-	TRBV7-9	TRBJ1-1	CASSLDGRANTEAFF	TGTGCCAGCAGCTTAGACGGCAGGGCGAACACTGAAGCTTTCTTT
-	-	TRBV4-3	TRBJ2-7	CASSQGGGYEQYF	TGCGCCAGCAGCCAAGGAGGGGGCTACGAGCAGTACTTC
TRBD1	-	TRBV25-1	TRBJ1-2	CASSPYWTGEGYTF	TGTGCCAGCAGCCCTTACTGGACAGGGGAGGGCTACACCTTC
-	-	TRBV10-2	TRBJ2-7	CASRGGPEQYF	TGCGCCAGCAGGGGGGGACCCGAGCAGTACTTC
TRBD1	-	TRBV2	TRBJ1-3	CASSQNPGGTGNTIYF	TGTGCCAGCAGCCAAAACCCAGGGGGCACTGGAAACACCATATATTTT
-	-	TRBV19	TRBJ1-1	CASSQQGGSTEAFF	TGTGCCAGTAGCCAACAGGGTGGGAGCACTGAAGCTTTCTTT
TRBD1	-	TRBV2	TRBJ1-1	CASRRQGAWTEAFF	TGTGCCAGCAGGAGACAGGGGGCTTGGACTGAAGCTTTCTTT
TRBD1	-	TRBV4-1	TRBJ1-1	CASSPRDRPNTEAFF	TGCGCCAGCAGCCCCCGGGACAGACCGAACACTGAAGCTTTCTTT
-	-	TRBV6-5	TRBJ1-3	CASSLARGAGNTIYF	TGTGCCAGCAGCCTTGCTCGGGGGGCTGGAAACACCATATATTTT
TRBD1	-	TRBV7-2	TRBJ1-5	CASSYRGGNQPQHF	TGTGCCAGCAGCTACAGGGGGGGCAATCAGCCCCAGCATTTT
TRBD1	-	TRBV7-6	TRBJ1-6	CASSLGNPGGSPLHF	TGTGCCAGCAGCTTAGGGAACCCAGGGGGTTCACCCCTCCACTTT
TRBD1	-	TRBV5-1	TRBJ1-1	CASSAQGASTEAFF	TGCGCCAGCAGCGCACAGGGGGCGAGCACTGAAGCTTTCTTT
TRBD2	-	TRBV7-2	TRBJ2-1	CASSPGLAGVGNEQFF	TGTGCCAGCAGCCCGGGACTAGCGGGGGTAGGTAATGAGCAGTTCTTC
-	-	TRBV18	TRBJ1-1	CASSPPRNTEAFF	TGTGCCAGCTCACCCCCGAGAAACACTGAAGCTTTCTTT
TRBD1	once	TRBV6-1	TRBJ1-2	CASKPGQGSGYGYTF	TGTGCCAGCAAACCGGGACAGGGCTCCGGCTATGGCTACACCTTC
-	-	TRBV30	TRBJ2-2	CAWSASTGELFF	TGTGCCTGGAGTGCTTCCACCGGGGAGCTGTTTTTT
TRBD1	-	TRBV27	TRBJ1-1	CASSSFGRQGTAFF	TGTGCCAGCAGTAGTTTTGGGAGACAGGGAACGGCTTTCTTT
TRBD2	-	TRBV5-1	TRBJ2-1	CASSGGGFSGGYEQFF	TGCGCCAGCAGCGGCGGGGGGTTTAGCGGGGGTTATGAGCAGTTCTTC
-	-	TRBV11-2	TRBJ1-1	CASSLGRGASEAFF	TGTGCCAGCAGCCTAGGACGGGGGGCTTCTGAAGCTTTCTTT
TRBD2	-	TRBV27	TRBJ2-5	CASSLFGRFRETQYF	TGTGCCAGCAGTTTATTCGGGAGGTTCAGGGAGACCCAGTACTTC
TRBD1	-	TRBV5-6	TRBJ1-2	CASSLVGQGALYGYTF	TGTGCCAGCAGCTTGGTGGGACAGGGGGCCCTCTATGGCTACACCTTC
-	-	TRBV6-1	TRBJ2-3	CASSWTSTDTQYF	TGTGCCAGCAGCTGGACTAGCACAGATACGCAGTATTTT
TRBD1	-	TRBV7-2	TRBJ1-2	CASSLEGAAKGYTF	TGTGCCAGCAGCTTAGAGGGGGCCGCGAAGGGCTACACCTTC
-	-	TRBV5-6	TRBJ2-1	CASTTGIGEQFF	TGTGCCAGCACAACAGGGATCGGAGAGCAGTTCTTC
TRBD2	-	TRBV11-2	TRBJ2-7	CASSPGLVNEQYF	TGTGCCAGCAGCCCGGGACTAGTGAACGAGCAGTACTTC
TRBD1	-	TRBV5-4	TRBJ1-2	CASSASGGASGYTF	TGTGCCAGCAGCGCCTCAGGGGGTGCTAGTGGCTACACCTTC
-	-	TRBV6-1	TRBJ1-1	CASSPSAGRPEAFF	TGTGCCAGCAGTCCCTCGGCGGGGAGGCCTGAAGCTTTCTTT